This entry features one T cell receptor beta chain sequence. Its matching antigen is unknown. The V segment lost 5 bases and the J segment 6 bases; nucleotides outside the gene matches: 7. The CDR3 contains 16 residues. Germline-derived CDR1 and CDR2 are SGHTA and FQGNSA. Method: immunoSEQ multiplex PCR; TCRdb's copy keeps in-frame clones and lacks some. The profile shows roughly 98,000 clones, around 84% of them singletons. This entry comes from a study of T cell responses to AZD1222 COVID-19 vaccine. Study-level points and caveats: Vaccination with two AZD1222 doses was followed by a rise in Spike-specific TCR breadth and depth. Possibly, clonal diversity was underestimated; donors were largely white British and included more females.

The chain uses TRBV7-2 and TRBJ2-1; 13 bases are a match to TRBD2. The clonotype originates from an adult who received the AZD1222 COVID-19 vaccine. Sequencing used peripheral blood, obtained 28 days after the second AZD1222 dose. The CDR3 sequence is CASSPWGTSGINEQFF. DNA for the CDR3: TGTGCCAGCAGCCCCTGGGGGACTAGCGGGATCAATGAGCAGTTCTTC.